This T cell receptor beta chain was recorded in a study of early stage breast cancer tumors. About the study: Most invasive tumors, twelve of 16, were ER+/PR+/HER2-. Invasive lobular carcinomas made up about 35% of the 12 ER+/PR+/HER2- tumors.

Details on this clone: Its target is unknown.

Overall study findings and caveats: In most of the 16 patients, blood comparison separated tumor from normal breast.

Blood replicates held 0.5 ug DNA, tumor or normal breast 1.5 ug, two each. The protocol was immunoSEQ multiplex PCR, while the TCRdb copy is restricted to in-frame clones and leaves out a portion. The data contain roughly 14,000 clones, roughly 84% of them singletons. The ends were cut back, 3 bases at V and 0 bases at J, with 11 bases in the middle. Per the germline V gene, CDR1 is KGHSH and CDR2 is LQKENI. The CDR3 covers 15 residues. This TCR was recovered from a person in their thirties with breast cancer. Sequenced sample: normal breast tissue next to the tumor. The chain couples TRBV18 to TRBJ1-1; maybe TRBD1 (6 bases). CDR3 nucleotide sequence: TGTGCCAGCTCACCGCGGACAGTCATGAACACTGAAGCTTTCTTT. It encodes CASSPRTVMNTEAFF.